This TCR beta chain was captured in a study of Graves' ophthalmopathy and Graves' hyperthyroidism. Study results and limitations: Sensitivity of about 91% and specificity of roughly 80% were achieved when a 13-signature model separated ophthalmopathy from stable hyperthyroidism.

Ten or more counts support this clonotype. The antigen remains unidentified. Amplification from RNA transcripts yielded the TCR beta CDR3 regions. The workflow started with a first-round RT-PCR run with HTBI primers and then moved on to a second-round multiplex PCR. TCRdb processed the multiplex PCR reads anew with MiXCR; each CDR3 protein has one entry. This table holds under 800,000 distinct CDR3 sequences, 22% found once. The length of the CDR3 is 16 residues. Germline CDR1 reads SNHLY; CDR2 reads FYNNEI. J was trimmed by 4 bases and V by 6 bases; bases with no gene match: 6. Sequenced sample: peripheral blood. This clonotype was obtained from a woman under 30 with stable Graves' hyperthyroidism. Some clones in this sample may be carry-over from other donors' samples. This chain uses TRBV2 with TRBJ2-6; TRBD1 matches 10 bases. CDR3 nucleotide sequence: TGTGCCAGCAGGTCCGGGACAGGGGCCGGGGCCAACGTCCTGACTTTC. Encoded protein: CASRSGTGAGANVLTF.